This T cell receptor beta chain emerged from a study of cytomegalovirus exposure and HLA in healthy donors. Study observations and caveats: A later analysis showed TCR association rates differing by HLA locus, peaking at DRB1 and lowest at HLA-C.

PCR employed 60 Vbeta and 13 Jbeta primers. The protocol was immunoSEQ multiplex PCR, while the TCRdb copy is restricted to in-frame clones and leaves out a portion. The repertoire holds roughly 110,000 clones, with 74% as singletons. CDR3 length: 16 amino acids. V was clipped by 0 bases and J by 3 bases; unmatched bases: 7. Germline CDR1 SGDLS, CDR2 YYNGEE. With regard to this clone: Antigen specificity is unknown.

This sequence joins TRBV9 and TRBJ2-3; 7 nucleotides line up with TRBD1. This sequence originates from a middle-aged woman in good health and CMV-seropositive. Sequencing was done on a sample of PBMCs. The CDR3 region has the DNA TGTGCCAGCAGCGTAGCTGGCAGGGGGTCGACAGATACGCAGTATTTT. Protein: CASSVAGRGSTDTQYF.